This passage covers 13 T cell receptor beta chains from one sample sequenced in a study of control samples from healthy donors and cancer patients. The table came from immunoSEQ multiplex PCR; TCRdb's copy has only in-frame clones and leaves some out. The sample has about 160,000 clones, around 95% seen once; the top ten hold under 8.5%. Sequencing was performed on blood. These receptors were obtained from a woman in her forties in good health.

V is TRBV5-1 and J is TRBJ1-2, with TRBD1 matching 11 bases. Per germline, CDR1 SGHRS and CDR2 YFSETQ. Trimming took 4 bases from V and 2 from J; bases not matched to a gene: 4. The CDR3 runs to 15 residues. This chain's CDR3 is CASSPGTGGNYGYTF. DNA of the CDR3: TGCGCCAGCAGCCCCGGGACAGGGGGGAACTATGGCTACACCTTC.

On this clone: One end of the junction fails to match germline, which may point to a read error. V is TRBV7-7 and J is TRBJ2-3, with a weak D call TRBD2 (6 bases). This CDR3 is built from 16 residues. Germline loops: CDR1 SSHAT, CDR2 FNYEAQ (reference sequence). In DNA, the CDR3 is TGTGCTAGCAGCGGAGGGGCTGGGGCGGGCACAGATACGCAGTATTTT. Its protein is CASSGGAGAGTDTQYF.

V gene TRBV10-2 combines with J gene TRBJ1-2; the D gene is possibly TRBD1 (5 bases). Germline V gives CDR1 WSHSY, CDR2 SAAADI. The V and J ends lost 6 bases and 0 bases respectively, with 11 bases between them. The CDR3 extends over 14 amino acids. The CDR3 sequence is CASRVGVANYGYTF. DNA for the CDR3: TGCGCCAGCAGAGTAGGGGTGGCTAACTATGGCTACACCTTC.

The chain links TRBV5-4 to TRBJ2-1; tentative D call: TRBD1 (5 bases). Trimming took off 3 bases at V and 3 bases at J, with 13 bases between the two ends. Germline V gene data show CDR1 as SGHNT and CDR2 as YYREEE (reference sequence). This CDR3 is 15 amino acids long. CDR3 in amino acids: CASSSRQPNYNEQFF. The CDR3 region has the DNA TGTGCCAGCAGCTCGAGACAGCCAAACTACAATGAGCAGTTCTTC.

The CDR3 sequence is CASSLVSLRNTEAFF. The CDR3 DNA follows: TGTGCCAGCAGCTTAGTATCGCTGAGGAACACTGAAGCTTTCTTT. The chain links TRBV7-2 to TRBJ1-1; D is unclear. Germline V gives CDR1 SGHTA, CDR2 FQGNSA. V gave up 1 base and J gave up 1 base, with 10 bases separating them. The CDR3 sequence is 15 residues long.

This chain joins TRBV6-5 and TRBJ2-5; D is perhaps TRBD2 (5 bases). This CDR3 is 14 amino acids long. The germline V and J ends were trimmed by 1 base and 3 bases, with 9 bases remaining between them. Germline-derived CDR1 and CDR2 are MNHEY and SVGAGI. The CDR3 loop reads CASSYWRNKETQYF. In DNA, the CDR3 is TGTGCCAGCAGTTACTGGAGGAATAAAGAGACCCAGTACTTC.

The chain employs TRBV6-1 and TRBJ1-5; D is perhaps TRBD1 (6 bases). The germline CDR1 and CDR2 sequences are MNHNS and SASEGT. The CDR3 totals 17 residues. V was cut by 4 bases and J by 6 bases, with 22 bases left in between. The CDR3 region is CASSVLPGGGGRQPQHF. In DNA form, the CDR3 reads TGTGCCAGCAGTGTCCTCCCGGGAGGGGGTGGCCGTCAGCCCCAGCATTTT.

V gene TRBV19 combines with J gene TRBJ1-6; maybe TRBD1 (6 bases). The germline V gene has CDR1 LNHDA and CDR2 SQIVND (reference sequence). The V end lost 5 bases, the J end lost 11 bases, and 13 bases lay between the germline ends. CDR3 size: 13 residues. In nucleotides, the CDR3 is TGTGCCAGTAGTGAGACAGGTCGGGCACCCCTCCACTTT. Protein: CASSETGRAPLHF.

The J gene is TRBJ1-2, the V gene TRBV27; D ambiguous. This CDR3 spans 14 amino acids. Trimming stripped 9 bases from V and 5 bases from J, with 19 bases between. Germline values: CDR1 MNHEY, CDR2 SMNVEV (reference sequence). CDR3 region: CASSNYGIDYGYTF. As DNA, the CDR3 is TGTGCCAGTTCAAACTACGGGATCGATTATGGCTACACCTTC.

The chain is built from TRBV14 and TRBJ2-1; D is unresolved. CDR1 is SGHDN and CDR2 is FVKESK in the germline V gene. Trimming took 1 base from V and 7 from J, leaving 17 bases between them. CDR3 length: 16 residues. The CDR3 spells CASSQGSSWLGNEQFF. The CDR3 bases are TGTGCCAGCAGCCAAGGTTCGTCCTGGCTGGGTAATGAGCAGTTCTTC.

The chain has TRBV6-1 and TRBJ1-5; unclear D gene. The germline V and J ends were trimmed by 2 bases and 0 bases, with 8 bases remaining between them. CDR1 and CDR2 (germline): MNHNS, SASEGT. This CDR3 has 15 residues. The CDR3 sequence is CASSERSSSNQPQHF. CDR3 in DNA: TGTGCCAGCAGTGAAAGGAGTTCTAGCAATCAGCCCCAGCATTTT.

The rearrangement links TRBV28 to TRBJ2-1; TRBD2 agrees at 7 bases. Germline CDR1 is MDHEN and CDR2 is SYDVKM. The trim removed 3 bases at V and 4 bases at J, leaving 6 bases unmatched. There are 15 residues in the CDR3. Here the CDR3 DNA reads TGTGCCAGCAGTTTCGGCGGGAGAACGTACAATGAGCAGTTCTTC. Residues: CASSFGGRTYNEQFF.

CDR3 region: CASTQGRDQETQYF. The CDR3 bases are TGCGCCAGCACCCAGGGTAGGGATCAAGAGACCCAGTACTTC. The chain couples TRBV10-1 to TRBJ2-5, with a tentative D call TRBD1 (5 bases). Trimming removed 7 bases at V and 2 bases at J, with 14 bases between. Germline CDR1 reads WNHNN; CDR2 reads SYGVQD (reference sequence). The CDR3 contains 14 residues.